A single sample is the source of the 29 T cell receptor beta chains below, sequenced in a study of shared clonotypes between healthy human individuals. Naive CD8 cells lacked CD45RO and underwent positive selection for CCR7, leaving out terminally differentiated effector memory CD45RA+ cells. Measured with immunoSEQ multiplex PCR; TCRdb has only the in-frame clones, and not every one. The sample contains about 2 million clones, about 95% of which appear only once. The sequenced sample consisted of naive CD8+ T cells sorted from blood. All receptors derive from a man aged 18-30 years in good health.

CDR3 coding DNA: TGCAGCGTTGAAATAGGGGGCAATCAGCCCCAGCATTTT. It codes for CSVEIGGNQPQHF. The rearrangement joins TRBV29-1 to TRBJ1-5; a weak D match, TRBD1 (5 bases). V was shortened by 2 bases and J by 2 bases, with 7 bases between the two germline ends. Per the germline V gene, CDR1 is SQVTM and CDR2 is ANQGSEA. CDR3 length: 13 amino acids.

The rearrangement links TRBV18 to TRBJ1-2, with 8 bases that match TRBD1. After removal of 3 bases from V and 6 bases from J, the junction contained 9 bases not matched to a gene. The CDR3 extends over 15 amino acids. The germline V gene encodes CDR1 KGHSH and CDR2 LQKENI. The CDR3 protein is CASSPGQGVVNGYTF. The CDR3 bases are TGTGCCAGCTCACCCGGACAGGGAGTGGTGAATGGCTACACCTTC.

Remarks on this clone: At one of its ends the junction is not consistent with the germline gene, which may arise from a read error. The chain combines TRBV7-9 with TRBJ2-1; 8 nucleotides match TRBD2. The CDR3 loop spans 12 amino acids. The germline CDR1 and CDR2 sequences are SEHNR and FQNEAQ (reference sequence). CDR3 coding DNA: TGTGCCAGCAGCTATGGGACGGGAGGGGAGGTCTTC. It codes for CASSYGTGGEVF.

The CDR3 is CASSQDWDAEPGNQPQHF. CDR3 sequence (DNA): TGCGCCAGCAGCCAAGATTGGGACGCTGAGCCTGGAAATCAGCCCCAGCATTTT. This rearrangement joins TRBV4-3 to TRBJ1-5; a possible D gene is TRBD1 (5 bases). The CDR3 spans 18 residues. The V gene's germline CDR1 is LGHNA and CDR2 YSLEER. Trimming stripped 0 bases from V and 4 bases from J, with 19 bases between.

The chain uses TRBV10-3 and TRBJ1-2; the D gene is possibly TRBD1 (6 bases). V lost 2 bases and J 10 bases, leaving 20 bases between the germline ends. This CDR3 has 15 amino acids. The germline V gene has CDR1 ENHRY and CDR2 SYGVKD. The chain's CDR3 is CAISEGILGADDYTF. CDR3 DNA: TGTGCCATCAGTGAGGGTATTTTGGGGGCGGATGACTACACCTTC.

The chain has TRBV6-1 and TRBJ2-7; perhaps TRBD2 as D (7 bases). Trimming removed 7 bases at V and 0 bases at J, with 13 bases between. This CDR3 spans 14 amino acids. Germline V lookup: CDR1 MNHNS, CDR2 SASEGT. Here the CDR3 DNA reads TGTGCCAGCACCGAGGGGGGGGGCTCCTACGAGCAGTACTTC. It codes for CASTEGGGSYEQYF.

V gene TRBV5-1 combines with J gene TRBJ1-1; no reliable D call. CDR1 and CDR2 from the germline V gene are SGHRS and YFSETQ. The CDR3 has 14 residues. V was cut by 1 base and J by 7 bases, with 14 bases left in between. The CDR3 sequence: CASSLTESDFEAFF. Here the CDR3 DNA reads TGCGCCAGCAGCTTGACTGAGTCGGACTTTGAAGCTTTCTTT.

This clone was observed once. V usage is TRBV14 and J usage is TRBJ2-7; the D gene is possibly TRBD1 (6 bases). The CDR3 spans 14 residues. V lost 4 bases to trimming and J lost 0 bases, with 10 bases between them. CDR1 SGHDN and CDR2 FVKESK come from the germline V gene. The CDR3 sequence: CASSLRDNSYEQYF. CDR3 bases: TGTGCCAGCAGCCTCCGGGACAACTCCTACGAGCAGTACTTC.

The J gene is TRBJ2-7, the V gene TRBV9, with TRBD1 matching over 10 bases. The CDR3 runs 14 residues. Germline CDR1 reads SGDLS; CDR2 reads YYNGEE. The junction had 5 bases not matched to a gene; V was cut back by 3 bases and J by 5 bases. The CDR3 region has the DNA TGTGCCAGCAGCGCGACAGGGGGCACTGACGAGCAGTACTTC. The encoded protein is CASSATGGTDEQYF.

On this clone itself: Because the CDR3's place on the DNA is in doubt, the DNA is left out and the CDR3 is given as listed by TCRdb. The chain is built from TRBV27 and TRBJ1-6. CDR1 MNHEY and CDR2 SMNVEV come from the germline V gene (reference sequence). Inclusive of both ends, the CDR3 amounts to 14 amino acids. CDR3: CASSFGEGVSPLHF.

CDR3 sequence (DNA): TGTGCCAGCAGCGGGGGACTAGCGATTGATACGCAGTATTTT. This encodes CASSGGLAIDTQYF. The V and J genes are TRBV9 and TRBJ2-3; 10 bases line up with TRBD2. The V and J ends lost 3 bases and 6 bases, in that order; junction bases with no gene match: 4. CDR3 length: 14 amino acids. Germline-derived CDR1 and CDR2 are SGDLS and YYNGEE.

The rearrangement links TRBV27 to TRBJ2-3; D gene unclear. CDR3 length: 16 residues. Trimming pared 2 bases from V and 1 base from J, leaving 13 bases between. Germline values: CDR1 MNHEY, CDR2 SMNVEV (reference sequence). In DNA, the CDR3 is TGTGCCAGCAGTTTAGTCACAGTTTCCGGCACAGATACGCAGTATTTT. This codes for CASSLVTVSGTDTQYF.

The genes are TRBV6-5 and TRBJ1-1; no definite D call. The germline gives CDR1 MNHEY, CDR2 SVGAGI. V was clipped by 0 bases and J by 6 bases, with 8 bases between them. The CDR3 extends over 13 amino acids. The CDR3 coding sequence is TGTGCCAGCAGTTACTCGTGGGATTCTGAAGCTTTCTTT. This gives the protein CASSYSWDSEAFF.

The chain employs TRBV9 and TRBJ2-1; 9 bases map to TRBD1. V dropped 4 bases and J dropped 5; count of bases not matched to a gene: 10. Germline loops: CDR1 SGDLS, CDR2 YYNGEE. There are 16 residues in the CDR3. CDR3 bases: TGTGCCAGCAGCACAAAGAGGGACAGGGTGAACAATGAGCAGTTCTTC. Its protein is CASSTKRDRVNNEQFF.

On this clone: Other DNA sequences within the sample encode an identical CDR3. The chain joins TRBV27 to TRBJ2-2, with no clear D. Trimming took off 2 bases at V and 4 bases at J, with 8 bases between the two ends. Germline V gene data show CDR1 as MNHEY and CDR2 as SMNVEV (reference sequence). The CDR3 totals 14 residues. The chain's CDR3 is CASSLGAATGELFF. CDR3 nucleotides: TGTGCCAGCAGTTTAGGCGCGGCCACCGGGGAGCTGTTTTTT.

The chain uses TRBV6-6 and TRBJ2-7, with D unclear. Germline V lookup: CDR1 MNHNY, CDR2 SVGAGI (reference sequence). Trimming took off 0 bases at V and 2 bases at J, with 5 bases between the two ends. The CDR3 length is 13 residues. CDR3 DNA sequence: TGTGCCAGCAGTTACTCTCCAGCCTACGAGCAGTACTTC. Protein product: CASSYSPAYEQYF.

This clone appeared once. The CDR3 sequence is CASSLGQTSYNEQFF. Here the CDR3 DNA reads TGTGCCAGCAGCTTGGGACAGACCTCCTACAATGAGCAGTTCTTC. The chain joins TRBV5-6 to TRBJ2-1; D is possibly TRBD1 (5 bases). This CDR3 is built from 15 residues. Per germline, CDR1 SGHDT and CDR2 YYEEEE. V lost 0 bases and J 0 bases, leaving 7 bases between the germline ends.

This chain links TRBV6-1 with TRBJ1-2, with D perhaps TRBD1 (6 bases). This CDR3 is 13 amino acids long. The germline gives CDR1 MNHNS, CDR2 SASEGT. CDR3 residues: CAGGDNYSYGYTF. The CDR3 DNA follows: TGTGCTGGGGGGGACAACTACTCCTATGGCTACACCTTC.

The rearrangement joins TRBV4-1 to TRBJ2-3; D perhaps matches TRBD1 (5 bases). V was cut by 3 bases and J by 3 bases, with 19 bases left in between. This CDR3 contains 17 residues. From germline, CDR1 is MGHRA and CDR2 YSYEKL. CDR3 sequence: CASSQIARQGRTDTQYF. The CDR3 nucleotides are TGCGCCAGCAGCCAGATTGCTAGGCAGGGTAGAACAGATACGCAGTATTTT.

V usage is TRBV6-1 and J usage is TRBJ1-1; perhaps TRBD1 as D (6 bases). V was trimmed by 3 bases and J by 1 base, leaving 12 bases between them. The length of the CDR3 is 15 residues. CDR1 MNHNS and CDR2 SASEGT come from the germline V gene. The CDR3 DNA is TGTGCCAGCAGTGAGGTTCCGGGACAGAACACTGAAGCTTTCTTT. This encodes CASSEVPGQNTEAFF.

V is TRBV6-4 and J is TRBJ1-6; D is possibly TRBD1 (5 bases). CDR3 size: 13 residues. V lost 3 bases and J 13 bases, leaving 13 bases between the germline ends. Germline values: CDR1 MRHNA, CDR2 SNTAGT. CDR3 nucleotides: TGTGCCAGCAGTGAGATGTGGGGGTACCCCCTCCACTTT. Protein: CASSEMWGYPLHF.

J is TRBJ2-1 and V is TRBV4-1, with TRBD2 matching 7 bases. This CDR3 is built from 16 residues. The V segment lost 0 bases and the J segment 5 bases; nucleotides outside the gene matches: 7. CDR1 is MGHRA and CDR2 is YSYEKL in the germline V gene. The CDR3 coding sequence is TGCGCCAGCAGCCAAGAGGGGGAGGGGCTCGACAATGAGCAGTTCTTC. Protein: CASSQEGEGLDNEQFF.

The genes are TRBV5-6 and TRBJ2-7; D is possibly TRBD2 (5 bases). Trimming left V 4 bases short and J 1 base short, with 12 bases between. The V gene's germline CDR1 is SGHDT and CDR2 YYEEEE. This CDR3 has 14 amino acids. This CDR3 reads CASSQNWESYEQYF. CDR3 nucleotides: TGTGCCAGCAGCCAGAACTGGGAGTCCTACGAGCAGTACTTC.

The rearrangement uses TRBV7-2 and TRBJ2-7; maybe TRBD2 (6 bases). V shed 5 bases and J shed 6 bases, with 17 bases lying between them. Germline lookup yields CDR1 SGHTA and CDR2 FQGNSA. The CDR3 sequence is 14 residues long. This CDR3 reads CASSQVDYGSEQYF. In DNA form, the CDR3 reads TGTGCCAGCAGCCAGGTAGATTACGGGAGCGAGCAGTACTTC. Full variable domain (rest looked up from reference TRBV7-2 and TRBJ2-7): GAGVSQSPSNKVTEKGKDVELRCDPISGHTALYWYRQSLGQGLEFLIYFQGNSAPDKSGLPSDRFSAERTGGSVSTLTIQRTQQEDSAVYLCASSQVDYGSEQYFGPGTRLTVT.

In regard to this clone: The same CDR3 can be traced to other DNA sequences in this sample. The chain uses TRBV6-5 and TRBJ2-3; TRBD2 is a possible D gene (6 bases). The CDR3 consists of 14 residues. The ends were cut back, 2 bases at V and 3 bases at J, with 9 bases in the middle. The germline gives CDR1 MNHEY, CDR2 SVGAGI. The CDR3 nucleotides are TGTGCCAGCAGTTACGGTCTAGCGACAGATACGCAGTATTTT. As protein: CASSYGLATDTQYF.

About this clone: This sample also contains other DNA sequences that code for the same CDR3. V usage is TRBV19 and J usage is TRBJ2-7, with a possible D match to TRBD2 (5 bases). V lost 5 bases to trimming and J lost 2 bases, with 7 bases between them. CDR3 length: 12 residues. From germline, CDR1 is LNHDA and CDR2 SQIVND (reference sequence). CDR3: CASSPGTYEQYF. Written as DNA, the CDR3 is TGTGCCAGTAGTCCGGGAACCTACGAGCAGTACTTC.

The chain is built from TRBV5-1 and TRBJ1-2; D may be TRBD1 (6 bases). The CDR3 runs 16 residues. Looked up from germline, CDR1 is SGHRS and CDR2 is YFSETQ. Between the trimmed V and J ends, which lost 0 bases and 4 bases, there was a span of 16 bases. CDR3 residues: CASSLAFAGDGYGYTF. The CDR3 region has the DNA TGCGCCAGCAGCTTGGCCTTCGCAGGGGATGGCTATGGCTACACCTTC.

The gene calls are TRBV27 and TRBJ1-1, with 7 bases fitting TRBD1. The CDR3 has 14 amino acids. Germline V gene lookup returns CDR1 MNHEY and CDR2 SMNVEV (reference sequence). The J segment lost 4 bases and the V segment lost 5 bases, leaving 7 bases of the junction unmatched. CDR3 nucleotide sequence: TGTGCCAGCAGTCTCAGGGGGGGGGCCACTGAAGCTTTCTTT. It encodes CASSLRGGATEAFF.

The gene calls are TRBV27 and TRBJ2-5; TRBD1 is a possible D gene (5 bases). V lost 3 bases to trimming and J lost 4 bases, with 9 bases between them. CDR3 length: 13 residues. Germline V gives CDR1 MNHEY, CDR2 SMNVEV (reference sequence). DNA of the CDR3: TGTGCCAGCAGTTTTCACAGGCTAGAGACCCAGTACTTC. It translates to CASSFHRLETQYF.